The sequence of this T cell receptor (beta chain) was determined in a study of human T cells and chemical hapten exposure. Study-level information: 2% DPC was applied to about 2 cm by about 2 cm of upper inner arm skin for sensitization. Readings were taken at 6 days from patch tests that had applied 0.01% DPC to the upper back. Points from the study as a whole: The number of TCRs over 1 in 1000 frequency stayed unchanged after DPC.

Time point in this sample: patch test 3, about 24 weeks after DPC sensitization. The treatment: therapeutic diphenylcyclopropenone sensitization with weekly scalp DPC. TCRdb reanalysed the RACE reads using MiXCR and keeps one entry per CDR3 protein. The table lists 80,000 to 100,000 distinct CDR3 sequences, approximately 11% of them singletons. Trimming removed 6 bases from V and 1 base from J, with 6 bases in between. Germline V gene sequence: CDR1 MNHNY, CDR2 SVGAGI (reference sequence). The CDR3 is 12 residues long. This clonotype was picked up a small number of times. Antigen specificity is unknown.

The sequencing used whole blood, collected in connection with sensitization to the hapten diphenylcyclopropenone (DPC). This TCR came from a woman aged 25 to 39 with alopecia areata. Some clones in this sample may be carry-over from other donors' samples. This rearrangement joins TRBV6-6 to TRBJ1-1; no firm D call. The CDR3 nucleotides read TGTGCCAGCAGCCCACCGAACACTGAAGCTTTCTTT. This encodes CASSPPNTEAFF.